In its sample, the clone carrying this TCR beta chain was seen many times. Its antigen is as yet unknown. A single record per CDR3 protein comes from TCRdb applying MiXCR to the 5' RACE reads. The sample consists of 200,000 to 250,000 distinct CDR3 sequences, 7.5% of them appearing once. The data were obtained in a study of identical twins. The study's findings and limits: The study found excess low generation probability among twin-shared out-of-frame alpha sequences. The study based its conclusions on cross-sectional statistical analysis and did not follow the same donors. Zero-insertion findings could be partly confounded by invariant cells (MAIT and iNKT cells).

This CDR3 comprises 15 residues. V gave up 4 bases and J gave up 3 bases; unmatched junction bases: 6. Germline-derived CDR1 and CDR2 are KGHDR and SFDVKD. These data are also associated with another study on yellow fever vaccine responses in identical twins.

The J gene is TRBJ2-3, the V gene TRBV24-1; 7 bases are a match to TRBD1. The source material was memory (CD45RO+) T cells sorted from blood. This sequence originates from a woman aged 18-35 years in good health. The CDR3 sequence: CATSDHRDSTDTQYF. For the CDR3, the DNA is TGTGCCACCAGTGACCACAGGGACAGTACAGATACGCAGTATTTT.